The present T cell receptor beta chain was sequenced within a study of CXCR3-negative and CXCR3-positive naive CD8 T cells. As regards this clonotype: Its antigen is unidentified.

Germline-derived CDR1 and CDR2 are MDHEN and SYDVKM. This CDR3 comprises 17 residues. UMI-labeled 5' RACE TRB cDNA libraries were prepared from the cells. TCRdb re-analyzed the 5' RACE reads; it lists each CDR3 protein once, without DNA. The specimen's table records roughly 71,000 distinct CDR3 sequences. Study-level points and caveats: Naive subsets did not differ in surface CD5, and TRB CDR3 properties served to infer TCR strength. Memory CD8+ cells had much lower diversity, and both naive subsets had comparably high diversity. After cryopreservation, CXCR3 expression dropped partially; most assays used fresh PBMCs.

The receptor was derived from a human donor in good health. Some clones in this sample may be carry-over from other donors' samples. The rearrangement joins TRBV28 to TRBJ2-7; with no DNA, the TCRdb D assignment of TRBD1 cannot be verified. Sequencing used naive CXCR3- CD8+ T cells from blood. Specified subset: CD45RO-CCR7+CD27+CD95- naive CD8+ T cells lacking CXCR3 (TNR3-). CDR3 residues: CASSFGKGGETSYEQYF.